The sequence of this T cell receptor (beta chain) was determined in a study of technical replicates of blood from a few donors. Clones were sequenced by immunoSEQ multiplex PCR, and TCRdb holds only the in-frame ones, with some missing. Of about 88,000 clones in the sample, roughly 94% are singletons; the top ten hold roughly 0.35%. Germline-derived CDR1 and CDR2 are MDHEN and SYDVKM. J gave up 3 bases and V 4 bases, and 4 bases lay outside the gene matches. There are 14 residues in the CDR3. The origin of this receptor is a human donor in good health. The source material was T cells isolated from PBMCs. The rearrangement uses TRBV28 and TRBJ2-5; 8 bases align to TRBD1. In DNA form, the CDR3 reads TGTGCCAGCAGTTCACAGGGACAGGAAGAGACCCAGTACTTC. Translation gives CASSSQGQEETQYF.